This entry lists 2 T cell receptor beta chains sequenced from one sample in a study of shared clonotypes between healthy human individuals. The repertoire was sequenced with immunoSEQ multiplex PCR; TCRdb's copy has only in-frame clones and lacks some. The sample includes 1,100,000 or so clones, around 78% of them seen just once. Sequenced sample: memory CD4+ T cells from PBMCs. This sample's subset: CD45RA-negative fraction. The receptors stem from a man between 18 and 29 years old in good health. Some clones in this sample may be carry-over from other donors' samples.

The chain is built from TRBV4-1 and TRBJ2-1, with TRBD2 matching over 9 bases. The V gene's germline CDR1 is MGHRA and CDR2 YSYEKL. There are 17 residues in the CDR3. V shed 1 base, J shed 2 bases, and the junction held 6 bases outside the gene matches. CDR3 sequence: CASSQGRLAETYNEQFF. Written as DNA, the CDR3 is TGCGCCAGCAGCCAAGGCCGACTAGCGGAAACCTACAATGAGCAGTTCTTC.

The V gene is TRBV5-4, the J gene TRBJ2-5; TRBD1 agrees at 9 bases. CDR1 and CDR2 (germline): SGHNT, YYREEE (reference sequence). V was pared by 4 bases and J by 5 bases, with 9 bases of the junction left unmatched. CDR3 length: 15 residues. In nucleotides, the CDR3 is TGTGCCAGCAGCCACCGGGACAGGGTGGGGGAGACCCAGTACTTC. Translating it yields CASSHRDRVGETQYF.